This T cell receptor (beta chain) was profiled in a study of cytomegalovirus exposure and HLA in healthy donors. Study summary: The 130 or so validation repertoires used the same platform as the roughly 720 first-cohort repertoires (as reported by a later analysis). Study results and caveats: Cytomegalovirus-associated TCR beta chains were listed, numbering 150 to 200.

Libraries were prepared by immunoSEQ multiplex PCR; TCRdb keeps only in-frame clonotypes and omits some of them. The sample carries roughly 130,000 clones, roughly 90% recorded once. Germline trimming cut 3 bases from V and 6 bases from J; bases unmatched to any gene: 12. This CDR3 spans 16 amino acids. Germline loops: CDR1 GTSNPN, CDR2 SVGIG (reference sequence). These donors were members of the roughly 120-subject validation cohort, a group separate from the approximately 640-subject first cohort. Worth noting for this clone: The antigen is undetermined.

Sequenced: PBMCs. The rearrangement links TRBV30 to TRBJ2-3, with 10 bases that match TRBD2. This TCR came from a man aged 25-45 years in good health and CMV-seronegative. The CDR3 coding sequence is TGTGCCTGGAGACCCACGGGACTAGCGAGAGGTGATACGCAGTATTTT. Its translation: CAWRPTGLARGDTQYF.